This T cell receptor (beta chain) was identified during a study of blood T cell repertoires in COVID-19. Study-level background: Samples taken during acute and convalescent COVID-19 were collected in the United States, Italy and Spain. T cells, B-cell-depleted T cells, or PBMCs supplied cDNA or gDNA.

Trimming removed 2 bases from V and 6 bases from J; junction bases left unmatched: 4. Germline lookup yields CDR1 MNHNY and CDR2 SVGAGI (reference sequence). The CDR3 sequence is 14 residues long. Original handling: Amplification with reference gene primers provided the estimates of nucleated cell counts. Some clones are missing from TCRdb's copy, which holds only in-frame ones; the method was immunoSEQ multiplex PCR. V, J and clone size derive from that table, while D and trimming were established from the DNA sequence. The data contain 40,000 to 45,000 clones, approximately 90% of them seen just once; the ten biggest clones take up 8.4%.

The origin of this receptor is a man aged 55 to 70 with active COVID-19. This chain uses TRBV6-6 with TRBJ2-1, with 7 bases identical to TRBD2. Sequenced sample: peripheral blood. DNA for the CDR3: TGTGCCAGCAGTTACCCTCAGCGGGGCAATGAGCAGTTCTTC. This translates into CASSYPQRGNEQFF.